The following is a TCR beta chain sequence with its context. The germline gives CDR1 LNHDA, CDR2 SQIVND (reference sequence). The CDR3 length is 13 residues. TCRdb reprocessed the 5' RACE reads and stores each CDR3 protein as one record, lacking DNA. This sample's clone table lists 110,000 to 150,000 distinct CDR3 sequences. This sample stems from a study of monozygotic twins with inflammatory bowel disease. The sequencing sample was made of blood. The rearrangement joins TRBV19 to TRBJ1-3. This receptor was taken from a human donor with ulcerative colitis or Crohn's disease, or a healthy co-twin of an affected twin (not recorded which). CDR3 sequence: CASSSSSGNTIYF. Together with reference TRBV19 and TRBJ1-3, the CDR3 gives the full variable domain: DGGITQSPKYLFRKEGQNVTLSCEQNLNHDAMYWYRQDPGQGLRLIYYSQIVNDFQKGDIAEGYSVSREKKESFPLTVTSAQKNPTAFYLCASSSSSGNTIYFGEGSWLTVV.